The following is a T cell receptor beta chain sequence with its context. The sample comes from a study of T cells of healthy individuals. Trimming took 4 bases from V and 5 from J, leaving 17 bases between them. Per the germline V gene, CDR1 is SGHTA and CDR2 is FQGNSA. This CDR3 spans 15 amino acids. TCRdb processed the 5' RACE reads anew with MiXCR; each CDR3 protein has one entry. The sample carries about 96,000 distinct CDR3 sequences, under 20% recorded once. The chain carries TRBV7-2 and TRBJ2-5, with D possibly matching TRBD2 (6 bases). This receptor was identified in a human donor in good health. The CDR3 sequence: CASSSSGVAWETQYF. The CDR3 DNA follows: TGTGCCAGCAGCTCATCGGGAGTTGCCTGGGAGACCCAGTACTTC.